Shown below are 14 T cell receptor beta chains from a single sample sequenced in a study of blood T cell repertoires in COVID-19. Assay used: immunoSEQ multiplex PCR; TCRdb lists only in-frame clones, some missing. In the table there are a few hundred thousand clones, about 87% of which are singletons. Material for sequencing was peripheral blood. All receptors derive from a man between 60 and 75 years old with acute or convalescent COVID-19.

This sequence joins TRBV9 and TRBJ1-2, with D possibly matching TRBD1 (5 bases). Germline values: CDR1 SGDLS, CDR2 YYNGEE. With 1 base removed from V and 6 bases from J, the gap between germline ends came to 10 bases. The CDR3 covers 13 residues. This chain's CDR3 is CASSVRGEDGYTF. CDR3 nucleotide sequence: TGTGCCAGCAGCGTACGGGGGGAGGATGGCTACACCTTC.

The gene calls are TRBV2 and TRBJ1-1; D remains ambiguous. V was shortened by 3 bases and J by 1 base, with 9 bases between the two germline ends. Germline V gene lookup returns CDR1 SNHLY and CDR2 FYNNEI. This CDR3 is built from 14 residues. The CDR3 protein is CASSEEGWNTEAFF. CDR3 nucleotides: TGTGCCAGCAGTGAGGAGGGCTGGAACACTGAAGCTTTCTTT.

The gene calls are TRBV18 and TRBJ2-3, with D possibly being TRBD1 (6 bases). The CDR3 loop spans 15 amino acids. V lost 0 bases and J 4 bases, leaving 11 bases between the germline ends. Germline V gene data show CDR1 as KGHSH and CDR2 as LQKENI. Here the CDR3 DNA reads TGTGCCAGCTCACCACCGACAGGATCGGCAGATACGCAGTATTTT. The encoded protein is CASSPPTGSADTQYF.

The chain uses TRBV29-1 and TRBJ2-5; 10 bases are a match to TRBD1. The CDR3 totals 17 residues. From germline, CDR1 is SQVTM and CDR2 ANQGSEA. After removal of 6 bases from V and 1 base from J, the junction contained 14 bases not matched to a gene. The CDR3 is CSVGGVGTGDSQETQYF. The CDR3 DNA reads TGCAGCGTGGGGGGAGTCGGGACAGGGGATTCCCAAGAGACCCAGTACTTC.

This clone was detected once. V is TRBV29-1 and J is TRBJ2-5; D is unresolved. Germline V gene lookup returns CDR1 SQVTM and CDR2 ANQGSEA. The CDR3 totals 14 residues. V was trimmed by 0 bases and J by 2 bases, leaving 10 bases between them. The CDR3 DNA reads TGCAGCGTTGAAGATCCGGCCAGGCAAGAGACCCAGTACTTC. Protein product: CSVEDPARQETQYF.

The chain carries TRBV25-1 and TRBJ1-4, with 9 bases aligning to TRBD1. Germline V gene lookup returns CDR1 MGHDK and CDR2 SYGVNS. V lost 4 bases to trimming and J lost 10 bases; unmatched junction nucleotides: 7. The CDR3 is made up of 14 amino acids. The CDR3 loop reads CASSGDRDKGKLFF. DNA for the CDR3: TGTGCCAGCAGTGGGGACAGGGATAAGGGAAAACTGTTTTTT.

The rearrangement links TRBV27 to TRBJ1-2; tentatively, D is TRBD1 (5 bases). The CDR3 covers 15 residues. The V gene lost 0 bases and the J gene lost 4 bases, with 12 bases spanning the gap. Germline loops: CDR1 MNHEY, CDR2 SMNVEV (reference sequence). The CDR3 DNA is TGTGCCAGCAGTTTATCGGTTTCGGGGGGCTATGGCTACACCTTC. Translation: CASSLSVSGGYGYTF.

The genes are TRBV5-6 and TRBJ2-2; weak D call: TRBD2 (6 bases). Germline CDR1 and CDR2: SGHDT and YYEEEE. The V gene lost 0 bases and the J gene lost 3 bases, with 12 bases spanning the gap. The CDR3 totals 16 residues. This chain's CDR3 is CASSLAGAVYTGELFF. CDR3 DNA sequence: TGTGCCAGCAGCTTGGCGGGAGCGGTATACACCGGGGAGCTGTTTTTT.

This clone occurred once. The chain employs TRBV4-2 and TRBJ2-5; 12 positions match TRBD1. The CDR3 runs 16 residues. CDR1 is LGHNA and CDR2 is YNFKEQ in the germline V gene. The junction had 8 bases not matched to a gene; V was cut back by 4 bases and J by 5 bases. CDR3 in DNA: TGTGCCAGCAGCCGGGACCGGGACAGGGGGCGTGAGACCCAGTACTTC. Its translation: CASSRDRDRGRETQYF.

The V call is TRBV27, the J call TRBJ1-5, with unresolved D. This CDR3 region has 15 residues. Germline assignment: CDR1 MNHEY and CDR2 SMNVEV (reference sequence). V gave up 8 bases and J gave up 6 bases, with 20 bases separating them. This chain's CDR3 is CASGPSASGSQPQHF. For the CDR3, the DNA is TGTGCCAGCGGCCCTTCGGCCAGCGGCAGTCAGCCCCAGCATTTT.

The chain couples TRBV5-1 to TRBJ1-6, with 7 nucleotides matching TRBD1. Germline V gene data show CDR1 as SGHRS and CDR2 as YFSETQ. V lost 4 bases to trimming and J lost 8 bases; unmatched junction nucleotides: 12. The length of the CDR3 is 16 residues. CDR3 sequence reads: CASSPRVGGGDSPLHF. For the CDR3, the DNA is TGCGCCAGCAGCCCCCGCGTTGGAGGGGGCGATTCACCCCTCCACTTT.

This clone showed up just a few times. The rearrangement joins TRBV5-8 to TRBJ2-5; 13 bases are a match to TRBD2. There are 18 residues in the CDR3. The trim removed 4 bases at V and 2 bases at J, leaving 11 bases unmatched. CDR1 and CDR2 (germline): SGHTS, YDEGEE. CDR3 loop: CASSPIGTSGNKQETQYF. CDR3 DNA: TGTGCCAGCAGCCCGATCGGGACTAGCGGGAATAAGCAAGAGACCCAGTACTTC.

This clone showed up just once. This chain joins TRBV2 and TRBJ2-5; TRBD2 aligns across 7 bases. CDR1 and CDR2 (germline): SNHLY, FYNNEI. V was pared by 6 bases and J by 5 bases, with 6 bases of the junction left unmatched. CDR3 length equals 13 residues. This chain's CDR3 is CASSRGGWETQYF. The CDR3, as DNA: TGTGCCAGCAGCCGCGGGGGATGGGAGACCCAGTACTTC.

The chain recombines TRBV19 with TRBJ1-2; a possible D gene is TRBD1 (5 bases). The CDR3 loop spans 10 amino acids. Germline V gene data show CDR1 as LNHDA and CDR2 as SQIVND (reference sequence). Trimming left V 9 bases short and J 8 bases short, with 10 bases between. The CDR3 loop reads CARTRQGYTF. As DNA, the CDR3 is TGTGCCAGAACACGACAGGGCTACACCTTC.